This T cell receptor (beta chain) was obtained from a study of sequential checkpoint blockade in melanoma. This CDR3 contains 13 residues. The V end was cut by 3 bases, the J end by 5 bases, with 11 bases between. CDR1 MNHEY and CDR2 SMNVEV come from the germline V gene (reference sequence). Using immunoSEQ multiplex PCR, the repertoire was profiled, and TCRdb retains in-frame clones only, with some absent. Of around 30,000 clones in the sample, under 90% were seen once. The treatment here: randomized to nivolumab then ipilimumab (arm A) or the reverse (arm B). This receptor was taken from a human donor with melanoma. Sample: CD8+ T cells sorted from blood (inferred from file names), taken from a patient given nivolumab and ipilimumab in sequence. This chain uses TRBV27 with TRBJ2-7, with D perhaps TRBD1 (6 bases). CDR3 sequence: CASSFHRAHEQYF. The CDR3 region has the DNA TGTGCCAGCAGTTTTCACAGGGCCCACGAGCAGTACTTC.